These T cell receptor beta chains were read from a single sample in a study of T cell responses to AZD1222 COVID-19 vaccine. Repertoires were generated with immunoSEQ multiplex PCR, while TCRdb's copy carries only in-frame clones and drops some. Of 150,000 to 200,000 clones in the sample, about 91% were seen once. The specimen comprised peripheral blood, sampled 28 days after the second AZD1222 dose. Receptors were obtained from an adult who received the AZD1222 COVID-19 vaccine. Both conserved end residues are part of each CDR3. D genes are given only for firm matches. The size entry is marked missing in some rows and otherwise reads once, few, many or a size class.

D gene | J gene | V gene | clone size | CDR3 DNA | CDR3 protein
- | TRBJ1-4 | TRBV3-1/TRBV3-2 | - | TGTGCCAGCAGCCAAGAACTAAGAACGAGGGCTAATGAAAAACTGTTTTTT | CASSQELRTRANEKLFF
- | TRBJ1-2 | TRBV5-1 | - | TGCGCCAGCAGCCCTGACGGACAGCCCTATGGCTACACCTTC | CASSPDGQPYGYTF
- | TRBJ2-3 | TRBV5-1 | - | TGCGCCAGCAGCTCGGACGGAACGAGCACAGATACGCAGTATTTT | CASSSDGTSTDTQYF
TRBD1 | TRBJ2-3 | TRBV5-1 | - | TGCGCCAGCAGAGGCAGGGGGATTTCAGATACGCAGTATTTT | CASRGRGISDTQYF
TRBD2 | TRBJ2-1 | TRBV11-3 | - | TGTGCCAGCAGCTTAGCGGGGGGCTACAATGAGCAGTTCTTC | CASSLAGGYNEQFF
TRBD2 | TRBJ2-3 | TRBV6-4 | - | TGTGCCAGCAGTGACAACAGCGGGGGGGGCACAGATACGCAGTATTTT | CASSDNSGGGTDTQYF
TRBD1 | TRBJ1-1 | TRBV29-1 | once | TGCAGCGTTGCCACAGGGGGTAGCACTGAAGCTTTCTTT | CSVATGGSTEAFF
- | TRBJ1-2 | TRBV7-6 | - | TGTGCCAGCAGCTTAGGGGGGGTGAAGGGCGGCTATGGCTACACCTTC | CASSLGGVKGGYGYTF
TRBD1 | TRBJ1-1 | TRBV6-5 | - | TGTGCCAGCAGCAGGGGGCTGCGGACTGAAGCTTTCTTT | CASSRGLRTEAFF
- | TRBJ1-5 | TRBV19 | - | TGTGCCAGTAGTAGGGGACATGTGCCCGGCAATCAGCCCCAGCATTTT | CASSRGHVPGNQPQHF
- | TRBJ2-6 | TRBV6-6 | once | TGTGCCAGCAGTTATAGGGTGGGGGCCAACGTCCTGACTTTC | CASSYRVGANVLTF
- | TRBJ2-7 | TRBV11-2 | - | TGTGCCAGCAGCCTCGGCATGGGCCTATACGAGCAGTACTTC | CASSLGMGLYEQYF
- | TRBJ2-1 | TRBV5-1 | - | TGCGCCAGCAGCCCGGACTACTCCTACAATGAGCAGTTCTTC | CASSPDYSYNEQFF
TRBD1 | TRBJ1-4 | TRBV4-1 | - | TGCGCCAGCAGCCAAGATCCCGGGACAGGGGTTACAAAACTGTTTTTT | CASSQDPGTGVTKLFF
- | TRBJ1-2 | TRBV5-6 | once | TGTGCCAGCAGTGGGAACGATCAGGGGTCATTAGGCTATGGCTACACCTTC | CASSGNDQGSLGYGYTF
- | TRBJ1-4 | TRBV10-3 | - | TGTGCCATCAGTGATTCTCTCTCGGGTGGAGAAAAACTGTTTTTT | CAISDSLSGGEKLFF
TRBD1 | TRBJ1-5 | TRBV11-2 | - | TGTGCCAGCAGCTCGGACAGGGGGCGGGGCAATCAGCCCCAGCATTTT | CASSSDRGRGNQPQHF
TRBD1 | TRBJ1-2 | TRBV2 | - | TGTGCCAGCAGTCCAGGGGGCGGCTACACCTTC | CASSPGGGYTF
- | TRBJ1-3 | TRBV2 | once | TGTGCCAGCAGTTGGGGGAAGAGCTCTGGAAACACCATATATTTT | CASSWGKSSGNTIYF
TRBD1 | TRBJ2-7 | TRBV6-5 | - | TGTGCCAGCAGTTACGGGACAGGCCCCTACGAGCAGTACTTC | CASSYGTGPYEQYF
- | TRBJ2-5 | TRBV9 | - | TGTGCCAGCAGCCTTCGAGGGTCACTCGGACAAGAGACCCAGTACTTC | CASSLRGSLGQETQYF
- | TRBJ2-5 | TRBV6-5 | once | TGTGCCAGCAGTTCCGGGAGCCAAGAGACCCAGTACTTC | CASSSGSQETQYF
TRBD2 | TRBJ2-3 | TRBV9 | - | TGTGCCAGCAGCCTCGGGACTAGCGGGGGCCCCTGGGATACGCAGTATTTT | CASSLGTSGGPWDTQYF
- | TRBJ1-1 | TRBV6-5 | - | TGTGCCAGCAGTTACCGGGGGAGCACTGAAGCTTTCTTT | CASSYRGSTEAFF
- | TRBJ2-5 | TRBV10-1 | - | TGCGCCAGCAGTGACTCGGGCGGGGACAGCCAAGAGACCCAGTACTTC | CASSDSGGDSQETQYF
- | TRBJ1-3 | TRBV5-4 | once | TGTGCCAGCAGCTTGCAGGGGTCAGGAAACACCATATATTTT | CASSLQGSGNTIYF
- | TRBJ2-3 | TRBV2 | - | TGTGCCAGCAGTGGACGGGGGAGCCTCACAGATACGCAGTATTTT | CASSGRGSLTDTQYF
- | TRBJ2-1 | TRBV29-1 | - | TGCAGCGTTAAAAGGGGTCACAATGAGCAGTTCTTC | CSVKRGHNEQFF
- | TRBJ1-4 | TRBV10-3 | - | TGTGCCATCAGTGAATTCCGAAACGAAAAACTGTTTTTT | CAISEFRNEKLFF
- | TRBJ1-2 | TRBV2 | - | TGTGCCAGCAGTGAAGATGTTGGAGAAGGCTACACCTTC | CASSEDVGEGYTF
TRBD2 | TRBJ2-1 | TRBV6-2/TRBV6-3 | once | TGTGCCAGCAGTGGGGGACTAGCGGACCAGTTCTTC | CASSGGLADQFF
- | TRBJ1-1 | TRBV5-1 | - | TGCGCCAGCAGCTTAAATGGGGCTCTGAACACTGAAGCTTTCTTT | CASSLNGALNTEAFF
- | TRBJ1-6 | TRBV18 | - | TGTGCCAGCTCACCATCGGCAGATTCACCCCTCCACTTT | CASSPSADSPLHF
- | TRBJ1-1 | TRBV5-1 | - | TGCGCCAGCAGTCTGAGGGCGCGAGACACTGAAGCTTTCTTT | CASSLRARDTEAFF
TRBD1 | TRBJ2-5 | TRBV11-2 | - | TGTGCCAGCAGCTCCCCGGGGAGAGGGGGCCAGACCCAGTACTTC | CASSSPGRGGQTQYF
- | TRBJ1-1 | TRBV20-1 | - | TGCAGTGCTGACCTCCGGGCCGAAGCTTTCTTT | CSADLRAEAFF
TRBD2 | TRBJ2-1 | TRBV6-6 | - | TGTGCCAGCAGTCCCCGCGCTAGCGGGGGGAGAAATGAGCAGTTCTTC | CASSPRASGGRNEQFF
- | TRBJ1-4 | TRBV6-5 | - | TGTGCCAGCGAAGGGGGGGCTGCAACTAATGAAAAACTGTTTTTT | CASEGGAATNEKLFF
- | TRBJ2-5 | TRBV7-2 | - | TGTGCCAGCAGCGCAGCTTGGTCCGGGGTCGAGACCCAGTACTTC | CASSAAWSGVETQYF
TRBD1 | TRBJ2-5 | TRBV11-1 | - | TGTGCCAGCAGCTATACCGGGACAGGGAGGATCGAGACCCAGTACTTC | CASSYTGTGRIETQYF
- | TRBJ1-2 | TRBV6-5 | - | TGTGCCAGCAGTTACTTCGGAGGGCCCGGCTACACCTTC | CASSYFGGPGYTF
TRBD1 | TRBJ1-2 | TRBV7-8 | - | TGTGCCAGCAGCTTAGAGGAGGGGGCAAGTTATGGCTACACCTTC | CASSLEEGASYGYTF